This entry lists 4 T cell receptor beta chains sequenced from one sample in a study of blood T cell repertoires in COVID-19. The protocol was immunoSEQ multiplex PCR, while the TCRdb copy is restricted to in-frame clones and leaves out a portion. The profile shows over 30,000 clones, around 85% of them singletons. The sequencing sample was made of peripheral blood. Receptors originate from a man at least 80 years old with active or convalescent COVID-19.

The J gene is TRBJ2-2, the V gene TRBV11-2; possibly TRBD1 for D (6 bases). This CDR3 has 16 residues. V was pared by 5 bases and J by 1 base, with 14 bases between. Germline V gene lookup returns CDR1 SGHAT and CDR2 FQNNGV. This CDR3 reads CASSPDGGLNTGELFF. The DNA of the CDR3 is TGTGCCAGCAGCCCAGATGGGGGCCTGAACACCGGGGAGCTGTTTTTT.

The chain is built from TRBV6-4 and TRBJ2-3; no firm D call. The CDR3 has 13 residues. From germline, CDR1 is MRHNA and CDR2 SNTAGT. V lost 4 bases to trimming and J lost 6 bases, with 11 bases between them. The DNA for the CDR3 is TGTGCCAGCAGTGCGAACTTGGAGGATACGCAGTATTTT. Its protein product is CASSANLEDTQYF.

The chain employs TRBV5-4 and TRBJ2-3; 9 nucleotides agree with TRBD2. Germline loops: CDR1 SGHNT, CDR2 YYREEE (reference sequence). This CDR3 spans 18 amino acids. The V segment lost 3 bases and the J segment 6 bases; nucleotides outside the gene matches: 17. The CDR3 DNA sequence: TGTGCCAGCAGCTCGGGATTCTTGGCGGGAGGGCCCTCTGATACGCAGTATTTT. This encodes CASSSGFLAGGPSDTQYF.

This clone appeared a few times. The CDR3 DNA sequence: TGTGCCACCAATAAACCGGGACAGGGGATCCGAAACTATGGCTACACCTTC. Its translation: CATNKPGQGIRNYGYTF. The V and J genes are TRBV24-1 and TRBJ1-2; 10 positions agree with TRBD1. The CDR3 spans 17 residues. Germline V gives CDR1 KGHDR, CDR2 SFDVKD. The V and J ends lost 8 bases and 2 bases, in that order; junction bases with no gene match: 13.